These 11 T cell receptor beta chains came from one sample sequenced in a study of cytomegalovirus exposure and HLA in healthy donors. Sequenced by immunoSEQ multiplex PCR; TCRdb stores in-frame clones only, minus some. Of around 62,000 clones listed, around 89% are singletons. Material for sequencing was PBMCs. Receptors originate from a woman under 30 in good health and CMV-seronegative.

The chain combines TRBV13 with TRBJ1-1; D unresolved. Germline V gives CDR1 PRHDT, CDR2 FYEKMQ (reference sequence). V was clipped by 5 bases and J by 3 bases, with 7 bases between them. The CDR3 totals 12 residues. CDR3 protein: CASSREDTEAFF. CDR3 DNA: TGTGCCAGCAGCCGAGAGGACACTGAAGCTTTCTTT. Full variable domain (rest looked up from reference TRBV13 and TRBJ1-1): AAGVIQSPRHLIKEKRETATLKCYPIPRHDTVYWYQQGPGQDPQFLISFYEKMQSDKGSIPDRFSAQQFSDYHSELNMSSLELGDSALYFCASSREDTEAFFGQGTRLTVV.

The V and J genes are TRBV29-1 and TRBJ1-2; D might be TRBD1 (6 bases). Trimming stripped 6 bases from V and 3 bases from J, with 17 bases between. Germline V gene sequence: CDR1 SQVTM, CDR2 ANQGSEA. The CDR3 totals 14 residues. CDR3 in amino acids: CSVEVAGVDYGYTF. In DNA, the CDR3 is TGCAGCGTCGAGGTGGCAGGGGTAGACTATGGCTACACCTTC.

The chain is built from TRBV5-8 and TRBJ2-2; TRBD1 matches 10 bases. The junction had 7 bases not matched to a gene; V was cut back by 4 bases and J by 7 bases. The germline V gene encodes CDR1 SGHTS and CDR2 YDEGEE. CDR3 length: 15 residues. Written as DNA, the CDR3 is TGTGCCAGCAGCCCCGGGACAGGGGCCGACGGGGAGCTGTTTTTT. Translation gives CASSPGTGADGELFF. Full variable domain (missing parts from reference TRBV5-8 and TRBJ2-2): EAGVTQSPTHLIKTRGQQATLRCSPISGHTSVYWYQQALGLGLQFLLWYDEGEERNRGNFPPRFSGRQFPNYSSELNVNALELEDSALYLCASSPGTGADGELFFGEGSRLTVL.

CDR3 coding DNA: TGTGCCAGCAGTGAACAACAGAACTATGGCTACACCTTC. It encodes CASSEQQNYGYTF. The V call is TRBV2, the J call TRBJ1-2; no reliable D call. Germline V CDR1 and CDR2: SNHLY, FYNNEI. This CDR3 spans 13 amino acids. The V and J ends lost 2 bases and 2 bases respectively, with 6 bases between them.

CDR3 amino acids: CASSLGAQLQQYF. DNA of the CDR3: TGTGCCAGCAGCTTGGGAGCGCAGCTCCAGCAGTACTTC. The chain combines TRBV5-4 with TRBJ2-7; D gene unclear. V shed 0 bases and J shed 8 bases, with 12 bases lying between them. Germline-derived CDR1 and CDR2 are SGHNT and YYREEE (reference sequence). The CDR3 runs to 13 residues.

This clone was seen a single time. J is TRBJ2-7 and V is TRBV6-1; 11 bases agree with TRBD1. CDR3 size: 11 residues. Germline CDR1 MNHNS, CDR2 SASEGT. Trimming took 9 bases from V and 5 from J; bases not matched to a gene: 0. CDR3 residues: CARDRGHEQYF. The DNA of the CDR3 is TGTGCCAGGGACAGGGGGCACGAGCAGTACTTC.

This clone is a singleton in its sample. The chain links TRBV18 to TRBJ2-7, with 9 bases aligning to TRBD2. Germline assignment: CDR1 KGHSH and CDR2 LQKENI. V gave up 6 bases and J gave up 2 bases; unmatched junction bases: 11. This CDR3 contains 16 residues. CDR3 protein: CASSKGRGGTPYEQYF. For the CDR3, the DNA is TGTGCCAGCTCGAAGGGGCGGGGGGGGACCCCCTACGAGCAGTACTTC.

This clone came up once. The CDR3 protein is CASSAGTGVVNTEAFF. In DNA, the CDR3 is TGTGCCAGTAGTGCCGGGACAGGGGTTGTGAACACTGAAGCTTTCTTT. This chain uses TRBV19 with TRBJ1-1; 10 positions match TRBD1. With V trimmed by 5 bases and J by 0 bases, 6 bases remained unmatched. The CDR3 is 16 amino acids. CDR1 LNHDA and CDR2 SQIVND come from the germline V gene (reference sequence). The full variable domain, in which reference TRBV19 and TRBJ1-1 provide the parts outside the CDR3, is DGGITQSPKYLFRKEGQNVTLSCEQNLNHDAMYWYRQDPGQGLRLIYYSQIVNDFQKGDIAEGYSVSREKKESFPLTVTSAQKNPTAFYLCASSAGTGVVNTEAFFGQGTRLTVV.

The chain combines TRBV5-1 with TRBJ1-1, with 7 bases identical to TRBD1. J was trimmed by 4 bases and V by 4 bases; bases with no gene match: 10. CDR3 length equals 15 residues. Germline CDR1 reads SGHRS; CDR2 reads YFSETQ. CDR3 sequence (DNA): TGCGCCAGCAGCGCATTCCAGGGGGTGCCCACTGAAGCTTTCTTT. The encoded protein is CASSAFQGVPTEAFF. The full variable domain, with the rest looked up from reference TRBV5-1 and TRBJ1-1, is KAGVTQTPRYLIKTRGQQVTLSCSPISGHRSVSWYQQTPGQGLQFLFEYFSETQRNKGNFPGRFSGRQFSNSRSEMNVSTLELGDSALYLCASSAFQGVPTEAFFGQGTRLTVV.

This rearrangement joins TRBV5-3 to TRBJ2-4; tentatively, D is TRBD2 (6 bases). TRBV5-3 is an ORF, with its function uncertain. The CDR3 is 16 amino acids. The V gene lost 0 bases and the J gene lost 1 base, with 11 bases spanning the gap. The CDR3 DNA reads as TGTGCCAGAAGCTTGGCCCGCGGGACGGCCAAAAACATTCAGTACTTC. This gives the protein CARSLARGTAKNIQYF.

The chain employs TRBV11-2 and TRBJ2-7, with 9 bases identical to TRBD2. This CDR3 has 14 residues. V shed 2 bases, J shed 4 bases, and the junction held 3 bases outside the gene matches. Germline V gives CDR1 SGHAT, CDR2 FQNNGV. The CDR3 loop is CASSLPTSGYEQYF. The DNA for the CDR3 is TGTGCCAGCAGCTTACCGACTAGCGGATACGAGCAGTACTTC.